The source of this T cell receptor (beta chain) is a study of long-term antiretroviral therapy in people with HIV. Overall study results and limits: Despite increasing after ART, diversity remained lower than that of transplant donor controls.

The CDR3 is 16 amino acids. Trimming removed 3 bases from V and 0 bases from J; junction bases left unmatched: 4. Germline CDR1 is SGDLS and CDR2 is YYNGEE. Runs used v3.0 of the immunoSEQ assay and were done at survey level. Sequencing was designed to cover 40,000-50,000 T-cell genomes in each sample. TCRdb's table, derived via immunoSEQ multiplex PCR, lists solely in-frame clones and lacks some. The profile covers 15,000 to 20,000 clones, with more than 70% appearing a single time and more than 10% taken by the ten largest. About this clone itself: Its antigen is not known.

DNA was extracted from approximately 1-10 million thawed cryopreserved PBMC. The source was unsorted PBMCs, collected 6.9 years after starting antiretroviral therapy. The receptor was derived from a man aged 45-60 years with HIV. The rearrangement uses TRBV9 and TRBJ2-3; TRBD2 matches at 10 bases. Here the CDR3 reads CASSASGRASTDTQYF. The CDR3 region has the DNA TGTGCCAGCAGCGCAAGCGGGAGGGCTAGCACAGATACGCAGTATTTT.